This TCR beta chain was sequenced for a study of T cells after yellow fever vaccination. Study as a whole: It was SMART-Seq v4 Ultra Low Input that prepared the fractions with low cell numbers. Study results and caveats: Most clones from primary vaccination resurfaced after the booster (around 97% CD4, 75% to 90% CD8).

As regards this clonotype: Its antigen remains unknown.

Germline CDR1 SGHTA, CDR2 FQGNSA. The length of the CDR3 is 15 residues. The V gene end was trimmed by 3 bases and the J gene end by 5 bases; junction bases not matched to a gene: 7. One entry per CDR3 protein, called by TCRdb with MiXCR from the 5' RACE reads. The repertoire holds roughly 320,000 distinct CDR3 sequences, with about 10% as singletons. This receptor was taken from a man aged 18 to 29 who received the YFV17D yellow fever vaccine. V gene TRBV7-2 combines with J gene TRBJ2-5; TRBD1 agrees at 9 bases. The sequenced sample was CD4+ T cells sorted from PBMCs, obtained 45 days after the yellow fever booster vaccination. For the CDR3, the DNA is TGTGCCAGCAGCTTTCGACAGGGGGTTATGGAGACCCAGTACTTC. Encoded protein: CASSFRQGVMETQYF.